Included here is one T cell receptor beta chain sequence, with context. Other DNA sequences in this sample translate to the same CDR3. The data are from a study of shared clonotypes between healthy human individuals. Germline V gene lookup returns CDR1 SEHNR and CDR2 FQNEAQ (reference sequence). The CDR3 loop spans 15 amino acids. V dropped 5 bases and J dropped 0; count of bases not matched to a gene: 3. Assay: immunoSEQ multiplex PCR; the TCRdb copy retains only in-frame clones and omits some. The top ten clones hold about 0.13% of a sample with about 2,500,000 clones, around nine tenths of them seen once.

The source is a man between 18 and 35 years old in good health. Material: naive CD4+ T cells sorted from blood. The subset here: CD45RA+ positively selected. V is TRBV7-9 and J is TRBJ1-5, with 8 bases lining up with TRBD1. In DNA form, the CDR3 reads TGTGCCAGCAGCCGAACAGGGGGTAGCAATCAGCCCCAGCATTTT. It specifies CASSRTGGSNQPQHF. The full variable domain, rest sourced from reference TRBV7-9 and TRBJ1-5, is DTGVSQNPRHKITKRGQNVTFRCDPISEHNRLYWYRQTLGQGPEFLTYFQNEAQLEKSRLLSDRFSAERPKGSFSTLEIQRTEQGDSAMYLCASSRTGGSNQPQHFGDGTRLSIL.